These 18 T cell receptor beta chains came from one sample sequenced in a study of T cells in Graves' hyperthyroidism and ophthalmopathy. Amplified TCR beta CDR3 regions derived from RNA transcripts. The TCR CDR3 first-round RT-PCR relied on the HTBI primer set. One entry per CDR3 protein results from TCRdb running MiXCR on the multiplex PCR reads. The sample has more than 550,000 distinct CDR3 sequences, about 45% seen once. The sample taken for sequencing was peripheral blood or thyroid tissue (not recorded which). Source of these receptors: an adult man with Graves' disease, either hyperthyroidism or ophthalmopathy (not recorded which).

This clonotype was counted a few times. This chain joins TRBV6-1 and TRBJ1-5; no definite D call. Germline assignment: CDR1 MNHNS and CDR2 SASEGT. Trimming took 7 bases from V and 0 from J, leaving 13 bases between them. The CDR3 is 15 amino acids. Here the CDR3 reads CASTRRASSNQPQHF. Written as DNA, the CDR3 is TGTGCCAGCACTAGGAGGGCTTCTAGCAATCAGCCCCAGCATTTT.

This clonotype came up many times. At one end the junction does not follow the germline gene, possibly because of a read error. The chain joins TRBV5-1 to TRBJ1-5; no reliable D call. There are 12 residues in the CDR3. Germline assignment: CDR1 SGHRS and CDR2 YFSETQ. This chain's CDR3 is CASSLGYQPQHF. Written as DNA, the CDR3 is TGTGCCAGCAGCCTAGGGTATCAGCCCCAGCATTTT.

The chain uses TRBV15 and TRBJ2-7; 10 positions match TRBD2. Germline V gene sequence: CDR1 LNHNV, CDR2 YYDKDF (reference sequence). V lost 10 bases, J lost 0 bases, and 9 bases stayed unmatched. The CDR3 consists of 15 residues. In DNA form, the CDR3 reads TGTGCCAGTAGTATGGGACTAGCGAGCTCCTACGAGCAGTACTTC. Translated: CASSMGLASSYEQYF.

The V gene is TRBV7-9, the J gene TRBJ2-7; either TRBD1 or TRBD2 may fit D (7 bases each). Looked up from germline, CDR1 is SEHNR and CDR2 is FQNEAQ (reference sequence). This CDR3 has 18 residues. The V and J ends lost 3 bases and 6 bases respectively, with 27 bases between them. CDR3 loop: CASSFRDSGDYLPSEQYF. The CDR3 coding sequence is TGTGCCAGCAGCTTCCGGGACAGTGGGGACTACCTACCCAGCGAGCAGTACTTC.

This clonotype has at least ten counts. The V call is TRBV24-1, the J call TRBJ1-5, with no clear D. The CDR3 runs to 17 residues. Trimming left V 7 bases short and J 4 bases short, with 22 bases between. Germline V gene lookup returns CDR1 KGHDR and CDR2 SFDVKD. CDR3: CATRLLLPGLGNQPQHF. The CDR3 region has the DNA TGTGCCACCAGGCTCCTCTTACCGGGGTTGGGAAATCAGCCCCAGCATTTT.

The chain recombines TRBV5-1 with TRBJ1-1; 7 nucleotides agree with TRBD1. Germline loops: CDR1 SGHRS, CDR2 YFSETQ. Trimming removed 4 bases from V and 3 bases from J; junction bases left unmatched: 6. CDR3 length: 14 residues. The CDR3 sequence: CASSRDSTDTEAFF. The CDR3 DNA reads as TGCGCCAGCAGCAGGGACAGCACCGACACTGAAGCTTTCTTT.

This clonotype was observed many times. The rearrangement links TRBV7-9 to TRBJ1-2; D uncertain. V was cut by 6 bases and J by 5 bases, with 13 bases left in between. The CDR3 has 13 residues. The germline gives CDR1 SEHNR, CDR2 FQNEAQ (reference sequence). CDR3 DNA: TGTGCCAGCAGGTTCAAAGGAGGTTATGGCTACACCTTC. It translates to CASRFKGGYGYTF. Combining the CDR3 with reference TRBV7-9 and TRBJ1-2 gives the whole variable domain DTGVSQNPRHKITKRGQNVTFRCDPISEHNRLYWYRQTLGQGPEFLTYFQNEAQLEKSRLLSDRFSAERPKGSFSTLEIQRTEQGDSAMYLCASRFKGGYGYTFGSGTRLTVV.

On this clonotype itself: With a much larger clone just one base away, this may be a read error. This chain links TRBV10-1 with TRBJ1-6, with 8 positions matching TRBD1. Per germline, CDR1 WNHNN and CDR2 SYGVQD (reference sequence). The length of the CDR3 is 13 residues. The V segment lost 7 bases and the J segment 11 bases; nucleotides outside the gene matches: 7. The CDR3 DNA is TGCGCCAGCAACCAGGGGGCTGATCCACCCCTCCACTTT. Translation gives CASNQGADPPLHF.

The gene calls are TRBV6-6 and TRBJ2-7; 13 bases are shared with TRBD2. V gave up 6 bases and J gave up 5 bases; unmatched junction bases: 4. Germline assignment: CDR1 MNHNY and CDR2 SVGAGI (reference sequence). The CDR3 has 14 amino acids. The chain's CDR3 is CASRGLAGAHEQYF. DNA of the CDR3: TGTGCCAGCAGAGGACTAGCGGGAGCCCACGAGCAGTACTTC.

The CDR3: CATQPGQGEDAVSGNTIYF. CDR3 bases: TGTGCCACCCAACCGGGACAGGGGGAAGACGCGGTGTCTGGAAACACCATATATTTT. This rearrangement joins TRBV10-3 to TRBJ1-3; 11 nucleotides agree with TRBD1. Losses at the gene ends were 10 bases for V and 1 base for J; bases not matched to a gene: 18. Germline lookup yields CDR1 ENHRY and CDR2 SYGVKD. The CDR3 totals 19 residues.

The chain uses TRBV9 and TRBJ2-7; unclear D gene. The V end lost 4 bases, the J end lost 2 bases, and 16 bases lay between the germline ends. Per the germline V gene, CDR1 is SGDLS and CDR2 is YYNGEE. CDR3 length equals 15 residues. This CDR3 reads CASSQENGRTYEQYF. CDR3 nucleotide sequence: TGTGCCAGCAGCCAAGAGAATGGAAGAACCTACGAGCAGTACTTC.

The chain carries TRBV7-9 and TRBJ1-2; 9 positions match TRBD1. V lost 5 bases and J lost 4; bases outside the gene matches: 8. Germline values: CDR1 SEHNR, CDR2 FQNEAQ (reference sequence). This CDR3 contains 15 residues. The CDR3 DNA is TGTGCCAGCAGCCTCCAACAGGGGGCATCCTATGGCTACACCTTC. Protein: CASSLQQGASYGYTF.

This clonotype was counted only a few times. The CDR3 DNA is TGTGCCACCAGCAGAGATAATTACGAGCAGTACTTC. It specifies CATSRDNYEQYF. The chain links TRBV15 to TRBJ2-7; no clear D. The V gene's germline CDR1 is LNHNV and CDR2 YYDKDF (reference sequence). Trimming left V 0 bases short and J 4 bases short, with 4 bases between. This CDR3 is built from 12 residues. Based on the CDR3 plus reference TRBV15 and TRBJ2-7, the full variable domain is DAMVIQNPRYQVTQFGKPVTLSCSQTLNHNVMYWYQQKSSQAPKLLFHYYDKDFNNEADTPDNFQSRRPNTSFCFLDIRSPGLGDTAMYLCATSRDNYEQYFGPGTRLTVT.

The J gene is TRBJ1-6, the V gene TRBV7-2; D gene unclear. V lost 2 bases to trimming and J lost 6 bases, with 14 bases between them. The CDR3 totals 16 residues. From germline, CDR1 is SGHTA and CDR2 FQGNSA. The chain's CDR3 is CASSLIIPDGNSPLHF. CDR3 nucleotide sequence: TGTGCCAGCAGCTTAATCATTCCCGATGGTAATTCACCCCTCCACTTT.

This clonotype was observed a few times. The chain has TRBV20-1 and TRBJ1-2; tentatively, D is TRBD1 (5 bases). V was pared by 6 bases and J by 4 bases, with 24 bases between. The CDR3 length is 16 residues. Germline CDR1 DFQATT, CDR2 SNEGSKA (reference sequence). The CDR3 nucleotides are TGCAGTGCCCAAGCCCTACGCAGGGAGATATTCTATGGCTACACCTTC. Translation gives CSAQALRREIFYGYTF.

V gene TRBV2 combines with J gene TRBJ2-5, with D perhaps TRBD1 (6 bases). Germline CDR1 and CDR2: SNHLY and FYNNEI. This CDR3 spans 13 amino acids. Between the trimmed V and J ends, which lost 8 bases and 2 bases, there was a span of 12 bases. CDR3 nucleotides: TGTGCCAGCCGGGACACGCCTCAAGAGACCCAGTACTTC. It is translated as CASRDTPQETQYF.

The V gene is TRBV7-9, the J gene TRBJ1-5; D not resolved. Trimming shortened V by 11 bases and J by 3 bases, and 23 bases separated the two germline ends. This CDR3 has 16 residues. The V gene's germline CDR1 is SEHNR and CDR2 FQNEAQ (reference sequence). CDR3: CASQPAGPNINQPQHF. CDR3 DNA sequence: TGTGCCTCCCAACCCGCCGGGCCGAATATCAATCAGCCCCAGCATTTT.

This chain connects TRBV12-5 to TRBJ1-2, with a weak D call TRBD1 (6 bases). The CDR3 covers 16 residues. The germline gives CDR1 LGHNT, CDR2 FRNRAP. V lost 2 bases to trimming and J lost 8 bases, with 21 bases between them. The DNA for the CDR3 is TGTGCTAGTGGTTTGCTCCAGGGGTTAAGGTCAGACGGCTACACCTTC. It is translated as CASGLLQGLRSDGYTF. Full variable domain (missing parts from reference TRBV12-5 and TRBJ1-2): DARVTQTPRHKVTEMGQEVTMRCQPILGHNTVFWYRQTMMQGLELLAYFRNRAPLDDSGMPKDRFSAEMPDATLATLKIQPSEPRDSAVYFCASGLLQGLRSDGYTFGSGTRLTVV.